This TCR beta chain stems from a study of massively parallel sequencing of T cell beta chains (dated by TCRdb to the late 2000s). In the study overall: The study profiled human TCR beta CDR3 diversity in peripheral blood using 5'-RACE, Illumina short-read sequencing and a dedicated short-read assembly strategy.

General findings and caveats noted by the study authors: Among around 33,000 distinct clonotypes, more than 55% of clonotypes but only approximately 20% of assemblies were accounted for by single-copy clonotypes. The length of CDR3 beta varied from 21 to 81 nucleotides, with the peak at 45 nucleotides. Most clonotypes (about 60% of the roughly 35,000) were supported by a single sequence read, which could in principle inflate apparent diversity. Preferential PCR amplification of some TRBV and TRBJ sequences may have skewed the reported gene usage frequencies. Only about 23,000 (approximately 67%) of the clonotypes could be assigned a unique TRBV gene. In subsampling, clonotype counts increased linearly with read number, which indicated that sequencing depth was far from saturation. Since the RNA was pooled from many donors, the results show population-average clonotype abundance and not the repertoire of any individual.

The donor pool comprised under 500 males and some 160 females, all aged about 18 to 40 years. Peripheral leukocyte polyA+ RNA was isolated from approximately 160 liters of pooled peripheral blood. The starting material was a commercial mRNA preparation from normal human peripheral blood leukocytes pooled from about 530 individuals. The sample was run on an Illumina Genome Analyzer II. After two rounds of nested PCR using TRBC1/TRBC2-specific primers, a RACE product of roughly 520 bp was obtained and then gel-purified. To give RACE a 5' anchor, first-strand cDNA synthesis used a TRBC-specific primer together with a template-switching oligonucleotide. The RACE amplicon was too long for direct short-read sequencing, so it was concatemerized by ligation and sheared by sonication. PAGE was used to isolate a size fraction of 100 to 300 bp, and that fraction then underwent shotgun sequencing on the Illumina platform. Sequencing on an Illumina GAII produced 18.8 million 36-nt reads and 21.7 million 50-nt single-end reads in separate runs. In the original analysis: Assembly of the 35 million to 45 million pooled reads was done with iSSAKE, using the parameters -m 15, -o 2 and -r 0.7. De novo CDR3 beta assemblies were seeded by reads aligning to the ends of Ensembl TRBV gene predictions that carried unmatched junctional bases. Clonotype abundance was estimated as the number of matching assembled contigs, not raw read depth. Of the assembled clonotypes, 2,098 (around 5.9%) had in-frame stop codons and were removed, leaving approximately 34,000 productive clonotypes. Sanger sequencing of cloned RACE products gave 250 to 350 unique TCR sequences, and 69% of them were also found in the Illumina assembly. Using fastp trimming at Q25 and MiXCR clonotype assembly, TCRdb reanalyzed the public sequencing data and kept in-frame beta chains. A single entry per CDR3 protein holds the most common genes and DNA from its merged rows. V and J calls and clone size were set by TCRdb, not the authors. The sample records fewer than 4,500 distinct CDR3 sequences, around 40% of which are singletons. The ten largest clonotypes hold under 3% of the sample.

A note on this clonotype: Its antigen remains unidentified. Per-base qualities were not stored, and no clone one base away is much larger.

The origin of this receptor is a pool of human donors in good health; the sample was commercial RNA pooled from many donors. The sequencing input was commercial RNA from peripheral blood pooled from many donors.

CDR3 sequence: CSVEGASGVNEQFF. The nucleotide sequence is given as TGCAGCGTTGAAGGGGCCTCCGGGGTAAATGAGCAGTTCTTC. Recombination joined TRBV29-1 with TRBJ2-1; TRBD2 is a weak D gene call, 5 bases matching. At the junction V is shortened by 1 base and J by 7 bases, with 14 bases in between. From the cysteine through the phenylalanine, the CDR3 covers 14 amino acids. Of all the DNA, just the CDR3 is kept, 42 bases in frame from base 1. Sequences SQVTM (CDR1) and ANQGSEA (CDR2) are obtained from the germline V gene.